The 3 T cell receptor beta chains below were found in one sample sequenced in a study of shared clonotypes between healthy human individuals. Profiled with immunoSEQ multiplex PCR; TCRdb holds only in-frame clones, not every one. The table records some 2 million clones, 85% to 95% of them present only once. Naive CD8 cells lacked CD45RO and underwent positive selection for CCR7, leaving out terminally differentiated effector memory CD45RA+ cells. Sequenced sample: naive CD8+ T cells sorted from blood. The receptors here all came from a man between 18 and 35 years old in good health.

This clone was seen more than once but under ten times. The CDR3 region is CASSYGLAGGYEQYF. DNA for the CDR3: TGTGCCAGCAGCTACGGACTAGCGGGAGGCTACGAGCAGTACTTC. This chain connects TRBV11-2 to TRBJ2-7, with 14 bases identical to TRBD2. V lost 4 bases, J lost 3 bases, and 2 bases stayed unmatched. This CDR3 comprises 15 residues. Germline CDR1 and CDR2: SGHAT and FQNNGV.

CDR3 sequence reads: CASSSMTGDNQPQHF. CDR3 nucleotide sequence: TGTGCCAGCAGCTCCATGACAGGAGACAATCAGCCCCAGCATTTT. The chain recombines TRBV5-6 with TRBJ1-5, with TRBD1 as a possible D gene (6 bases). The CDR3 is 15 amino acids. The germline CDR1 and CDR2 sequences are SGHDT and YYEEEE. V was shortened by 3 bases and J by 3 bases, with 13 bases between the two germline ends.

This chain links TRBV14 with TRBJ1-6; no clear D. Trimming shortened V by 0 bases and J by 8 bases, and 8 bases separated the two germline ends. The CDR3 covers 14 residues. Germline V gene lookup returns CDR1 SGHDN and CDR2 FVKESK. CDR3 region: CASSQDTGYSPLHF. The CDR3 DNA is TGTGCCAGCAGCCAAGATACGGGGTATTCACCCCTCCACTTT.